The rows below give T cell receptor beta chains drawn from one sample of a study of blood T cell repertoires in COVID-19. Measured with immunoSEQ multiplex PCR; TCRdb has only the in-frame clones, and not every one. This table holds 330,000 or so clones, about 89% found once. The sample was PBMCs or T cells enriched from blood (not recorded which). These receptors were obtained from a man aged 40-50 years in a cohort exposed to, infected with or recovered from COVID-19 (not recorded which). The CDR3 runs from the conserved cysteine through the conserved F or W. Each record gives: V gene, J gene, CDR3 protein.

V: TRBV5-1
J: TRBJ1-5
CDR3: CASSLEAGRYQPQHF

V: TRBV5-1
J: TRBJ2-1
CDR3: CASSFPAGDNEQFF

V: TRBV29-1
J: TRBJ2-1
CDR3: CSVEVGGAYNEQFF

V: TRBV6-5
J: TRBJ1-2
CDR3: CASSRTGQDYGYTF

V: TRBV5-1
J: TRBJ1-1
CDR3: CASSSRDMNTEAFF

V: TRBV10-3
J: TRBJ1-2
CDR3: CATMTGAYGYTF

V: TRBV5-1
J: TRBJ2-3
CDR3: CASSGIAGSTDTQYF

V: TRBV7-9
J: TRBJ1-6
CDR3: CASSSTGTNSPLHF

V: TRBV10-1
J: TRBJ2-7
CDR3: CASSLGDRAHEQYF

V: TRBV19
J: TRBJ2-2
CDR3: CASSMPQLAGGTGELFF

V: TRBV28
J: TRBJ2-7
CDR3: CASRSYREQYF

V: TRBV27
J: TRBJ2-1
CDR3: CASSIGTSATEQFF

V: TRBV5-1
J: TRBJ2-3
CDR3: CASSPQGGTDTQYF

V: TRBV29-1
J: TRBJ2-2
CDR3: CSGGGGNTGELFF

V: TRBV11-2
J: TRBJ2-7
CDR3: CASSLEGARTYEQYF

V: TRBV5-1
J: TRBJ1-6
CDR3: CASRGGETNSPLHF

V: TRBV9
J: TRBJ1-1
CDR3: CASSVAGTGAGDTEAFF

V: TRBV10-3
J: TRBJ2-7
CDR3: CAISDDTSMVEQYF

V: TRBV5-4
J: TRBJ1-1
CDR3: CASSLGGLNTEAFF

V: TRBV19
J: TRBJ2-7
CDR3: CASSPTWTSGVYEQYF

V: TRBV5-1
J: TRBJ2-2
CDR3: CASSLRSGQGLPGELFF

V: TRBV6-1
J: TRBJ2-3
CDR3: CASSDGGAGTDTQYF

V: TRBV11-2
J: TRBJ2-7
CDR3: CASSSTGYEQYF

V: TRBV7-2
J: TRBJ2-5
CDR3: CASSQKIDRDETQYF